The clone carrying this T cell receptor (beta chain) was observed at least ten times. In the same sample, other DNA sequences code for this CDR3. The data are from a study of shared clonotypes between healthy human individuals. About the study: Per-donor plates numbered three CD4 naive, three CD4 memory, two CD8 naive and one CD8 memory.

When replicate PCRs were run on sorted subsets, they used about 200 ng DNA, approximately 27,000 T cell genomes. Assay: immunoSEQ multiplex PCR; the TCRdb copy retains only in-frame clones and omits some. The sample includes under 350,000 clones, around nine tenths of them seen just once. CCR7-negative CD45RA+ TemRA cells were combined with CD45RO+ cells to form CD8 memory. V lost 2 bases and J 2 bases, leaving 10 bases between the germline ends. This CDR3 comprises 14 residues. The germline CDR1 and CDR2 sequences are SGHDT and YYEEEE. Sequencing was carried out using memory CD8+ T cells sorted from blood. Described subset: CD45RO+ cells pooled with CCR7-negative TemRA cells. The sequence was collected from a man aged 18 to 30 in good health. The rearrangement joins TRBV5-6 to TRBJ1-1; D is unclear. In DNA form, the CDR3 reads TGTGCCAGCAGCTTTTCCGGGAGTAACACTGAAGCTTTCTTT. This sequence encodes CASSFSGSNTEAFF. The full variable domain, with the rest looked up from reference TRBV5-6 and TRBJ1-1, is DAGVTQSPTHLIKTRGQQVTLRCSPKSGHDTVSWYQQALGQGPQFIFQYYEEEERQRGNFPDRFSGHQFPNYSSELNVNALLLGDSALYLCASSFSGSNTEAFFGQGTRLTVV.